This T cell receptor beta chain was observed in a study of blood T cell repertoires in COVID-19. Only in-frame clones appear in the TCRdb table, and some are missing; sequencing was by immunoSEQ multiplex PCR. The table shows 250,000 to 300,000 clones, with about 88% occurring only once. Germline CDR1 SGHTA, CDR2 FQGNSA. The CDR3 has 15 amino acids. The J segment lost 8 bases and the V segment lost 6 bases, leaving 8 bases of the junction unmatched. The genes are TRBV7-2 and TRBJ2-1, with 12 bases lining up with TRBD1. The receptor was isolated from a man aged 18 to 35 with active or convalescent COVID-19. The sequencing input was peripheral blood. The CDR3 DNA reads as TGTGCCAGCAGATGGGGACAGGGGGCCGGCGATGAGCAGTTCTTC. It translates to CASRWGQGAGDEQFF.